A single sample is the source of the 20 T cell receptor beta chains below, sequenced in a study of human T cells and chemical hapten exposure. Time point noted: patch test 3, about 24 weeks after DPC sensitization. The treatment: therapeutic diphenylcyclopropenone sensitization with weekly scalp DPC. TCRdb processed the RACE reads anew with MiXCR; each CDR3 protein has one entry. Of about 84,000 distinct CDR3 sequences listed, 10% to 14% are singletons. The specimen was whole blood, collected in connection with sensitization to the hapten diphenylcyclopropenone (DPC). These receptors were collected from a woman in her forties or fifties with alopecia areata. Some clones in this sample may be carry-over from other donors' samples.

V and J are TRBV18 and TRBJ2-1; 8 positions agree with TRBD1. V lost 3 bases and J lost 9; bases outside the gene matches: 10. Germline assignment: CDR1 KGHSH and CDR2 LQKENI. The CDR3 loop spans 15 amino acids. The CDR3 reads CASSPQGQGPFEQFF. The DNA of the CDR3 is TGTGCCAGCTCACCCCAAGGACAGGGACCATTTGAGCAGTTCTTC.

The table lists this clonotype with many counts. The chain combines TRBV5-6 with TRBJ2-5, with TRBD2 identical over 8 bases. In germline, CDR1 is SGHDT, CDR2 YYEEEE. V lost 2 bases to trimming and J lost 2 bases; unmatched junction nucleotides: 5. This CDR3 is built from 15 residues. The CDR3 reads CASSLLAEGQETQYF. CDR3 nucleotide sequence: TGTGCCAGCAGCTTACTAGCGGAGGGGCAAGAGACCCAGTACTTC.

This clonotype was observed many times. V and J are TRBV4-1 and TRBJ1-2; D is perhaps TRBD1 (5 bases). Germline loops: CDR1 MGHRA, CDR2 YSYEKL. CDR3 length: 14 residues. The V gene lost 1 base and the J gene lost 1 base, with 7 bases spanning the gap. In nucleotides, the CDR3 is TGCGCCAGCAGCCAAGCGACAGTTAACTATGGCTACACCTTC. Its protein product is CASSQATVNYGYTF.

This clonotype occurred many times. This chain connects TRBV29-1 to TRBJ2-7; 7 nucleotides line up with TRBD1. CDR3 size: 12 residues. Per the germline V gene, CDR1 is SQVTM and CDR2 is ANQGSEA. The ends lost 6 bases at V and 3 bases at J; junction bases unmatched: 5. In DNA, the CDR3 is TGCAGCGTGGGTCCAGGGGGCTACGAGCAGTACTTC. Residues: CSVGPGGYEQYF.

This rearrangement joins TRBV12-3 or TRBV12-4 to TRBJ2-1; 12 bases match TRBD2. The CDR3 contains 15 residues. Losses at the gene ends were 5 bases for V and 7 bases for J; bases not matched to a gene: 6. The CDR3 reads CASSPLAGGRNEQFF. CDR3 DNA sequence: TGTGCCAGCAGTCCCCTAGCGGGAGGGAGGAATGAGCAGTTCTTC.

The chain couples TRBV7-6 to TRBJ1-4, with D hard to call. V gave up 5 bases and J gave up 1 base, with 8 bases separating them. Per the germline V gene, CDR1 is SGHVS and CDR2 is FNYEAQ. This CDR3 has 14 amino acids. The CDR3 protein is CASSPARTNEKLFF. Here the CDR3 DNA reads TGTGCCAGCAGCCCCGCAAGAACTAATGAAAAACTGTTTTTT.

This chain uses TRBV29-1 with TRBJ1-5, with a tentative D call TRBD1 (5 bases). Germline CDR1 SQVTM, CDR2 ANQGSEA. V lost 7 bases and J lost 0, with 10 bases in between. This CDR3 is 13 amino acids long. The CDR3: CSAATGSNQPQHF. CDR3 sequence (DNA): TGCAGCGCGGCTACAGGTAGCAATCAGCCCCAGCATTTT.

The chain has TRBV12-3 or TRBV12-4 and TRBJ1-2; 8 nucleotides agree with TRBD1. The CDR3 covers 15 residues. The ends lost 4 bases at V and 4 bases at J; junction bases unmatched: 8. CDR3 loop: CASSSRTGLGYGYTF. CDR3 DNA: TGTGCCAGCAGTTCCCGGACAGGGTTGGGCTATGGCTACACCTTC.

This clonotype occurred many times. The chain employs TRBV18 and TRBJ1-2, with 10 bases aligning to TRBD1. The CDR3 totals 15 residues. The V segment lost 6 bases and the J segment 2 bases; nucleotides outside the gene matches: 6. CDR1 KGHSH and CDR2 LQKENI come from the germline V gene. CDR3 nucleotides: TGTGCCAGCTCCCCCGGGGGACAGGGGAACTATGGCTACACCTTC. This codes for CASSPGGQGNYGYTF.

The CDR3 is CASRRQGAPGEQYF. The CDR3 bases are TGTGCCAGCAGAAGACAGGGGGCGCCGGGCGAGCAGTACTTC. The chain is built from TRBV12-3 or TRBV12-4 and TRBJ2-7; the match to TRBD1 covers 10 bases. V shed 6 bases, J shed 6 bases, and the junction held 8 bases outside the gene matches. This CDR3 region has 14 residues.

This clonotype was counted at least ten times. The gene calls are TRBV6-1 and TRBJ2-7; D remains unclear. Between the trimmed V and J ends, which lost 1 base and 4 bases, there was a span of 14 bases. The V gene's germline CDR1 is MNHNS and CDR2 SASEGT. This CDR3 contains 15 residues. CDR3 sequence: CASSEVVGIGYEQYF. The CDR3 nucleotides read TGTGCCAGCAGTGAAGTCGTGGGAATTGGTTACGAGCAGTACTTC.

This clonotype was seen many times. The rearrangement joins TRBV7-6 to TRBJ1-5; D is unresolved. This CDR3 contains 13 residues. Trimming removed 4 bases at V and 5 bases at J, with 9 bases between. Germline V gives CDR1 SGHVS, CDR2 FNYEAQ. This CDR3 reads CASSSRLDQPQHF. The CDR3 DNA sequence: TGTGCCAGCAGCTCCCGCTTGGATCAGCCCCAGCATTTT.

The chain carries TRBV7-9 and TRBJ2-3, with 7 nucleotides matching TRBD2. The CDR3 runs to 13 residues. Germline V gives CDR1 SEHNR, CDR2 FQNEAQ (reference sequence). V gave up 5 bases and J gave up 9 bases; unmatched junction bases: 8. The CDR3 sequence is CASSATGTNTQYF. DNA for the CDR3: TGTGCCAGCAGCGCTACCGGGACTAACACGCAGTATTTT. The full variable domain, with the rest looked up from reference TRBV7-9 and TRBJ2-3, is DTGVSQNPRHKITKRGQNVTFRCDPISEHNRLYWYRQTLGQGPEFLTYFQNEAQLEKSRLLSDRFSAERPKGSFSTLEIQRTEQGDSAMYLCASSATGTNTQYFGPGTRLTVL.

This clonotype was seen a handful of times. The chain combines TRBV5-6 with TRBJ2-4, with 10 nucleotides matching TRBD2. Germline CDR1 reads SGHDT; CDR2 reads YYEEEE. J gave up 10 bases and V 4 bases, and 11 bases lay outside the gene matches. This CDR3 is built from 15 residues. CDR3 loop: CASSVTLAGVGIQYF. Written as DNA, the CDR3 is TGTGCCAGCAGCGTGACCCTAGCGGGAGTGGGTATTCAGTACTTC.

V usage is TRBV6-2 or TRBV6-3 and J usage is TRBJ1-5, with D tentatively TRBD1 (6 bases). The germline V gene has CDR1 MNHEY and CDR2 SVGEGT. CDR3 size: 15 residues. With 2 bases removed from V and 6 bases from J, the gap between germline ends came to 14 bases. The CDR3 sequence is CASSYSQGQGQPQHF. The CDR3 DNA is TGTGCCAGCAGTTACAGCCAGGGGCAAGGTCAGCCCCAGCATTTT.

The V gene is TRBV28, the J gene TRBJ2-5; 8 bases line up with TRBD2. Germline V lookup: CDR1 MDHEN, CDR2 SYDVKM. Trimming removed 6 bases from V and 5 bases from J; junction bases left unmatched: 14. The CDR3 is made up of 16 amino acids. CDR3 residues: CASSLPTSARGETQYF. The CDR3 region has the DNA TGTGCCAGCAGCCTCCCGACTAGCGCCCGAGGGGAGACCCAGTACTTC.

In this sample, this clonotype turned up a few times. This chain joins TRBV27 and TRBJ1-4, with unresolved D. CDR3 length: 16 residues. The germline V and J ends were trimmed by 0 bases and 8 bases, with 16 bases remaining between them. In germline, CDR1 is MNHEY, CDR2 SMNVEV (reference sequence). For the CDR3, the DNA is TGTGCCAGCAGTTTATCGCGGACCGCACAAAGGGAAAAACTGTTTTTT. Residues: CASSLSRTAQREKLFF.

Notes on this clonotype: This CDR3 fails to terminate in the conserved phenylalanine or tryptophan, so it likely reflects a read error. The chain links TRBV29-1 to TRBJ2-7; weak D call: TRBD1 (5 bases). V lost 1 base and J lost 3, with 13 bases in between. This CDR3 spans 14 amino acids. The germline CDR1 and CDR2 sequences are SQVTM and ANQGSEA. The CDR3 DNA reads TGCAGCGTTGAAGGGGGCAGGAACGACTACGAGCAGTACTCC. Protein: CSVEGGRNDYEQYS.

The V gene is TRBV29-1, the J gene TRBJ2-7; perhaps D is TRBD1 or TRBD2 (7 bases each). The V gene's germline CDR1 is SQVTM and CDR2 ANQGSEA. Trimming took off 7 bases at V and 4 bases at J, with 17 bases between the two ends. The CDR3 runs 13 residues. CDR3 residues: CSGARQGGYEQYF. CDR3 sequence (DNA): TGCAGCGGAGCCCGCCAGGGGGGGTACGAGCAGTACTTC.

This clonotype was observed at least ten times. The chain's CDR3 is CASGPSGRGTEAFF. The CDR3 DNA reads TGTGCTAGTGGACCGTCCGGGAGGGGCACTGAAGCTTTCTTT. This chain joins TRBV12-5 and TRBJ1-1; maybe TRBD1 (5 bases). The CDR3 length is 14 residues. Germline CDR1 reads LGHNT; CDR2 reads FRNRAP. The V and J ends lost 6 bases and 4 bases respectively, with 15 bases between them.